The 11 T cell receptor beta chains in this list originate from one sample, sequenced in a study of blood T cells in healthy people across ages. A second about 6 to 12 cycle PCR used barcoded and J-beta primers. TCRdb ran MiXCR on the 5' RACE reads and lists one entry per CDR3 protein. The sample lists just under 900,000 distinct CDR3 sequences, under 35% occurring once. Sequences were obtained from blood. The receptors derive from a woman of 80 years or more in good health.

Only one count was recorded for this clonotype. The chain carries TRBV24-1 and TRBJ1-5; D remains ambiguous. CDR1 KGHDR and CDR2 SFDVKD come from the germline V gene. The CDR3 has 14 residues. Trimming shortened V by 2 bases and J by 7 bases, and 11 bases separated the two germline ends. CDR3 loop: CATSDWSSSQPQHF. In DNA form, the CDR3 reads TGTGCCACCAGTGATTGGTCCTCCTCCCAGCCCCAGCATTTT.

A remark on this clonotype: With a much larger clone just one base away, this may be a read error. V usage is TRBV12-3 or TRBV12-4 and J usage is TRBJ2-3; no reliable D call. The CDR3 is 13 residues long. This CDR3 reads CASMGSPPDTRYF. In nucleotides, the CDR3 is TGTGCCAGCATGGGATCCCCCCCAGATACGCGGTATTTT.

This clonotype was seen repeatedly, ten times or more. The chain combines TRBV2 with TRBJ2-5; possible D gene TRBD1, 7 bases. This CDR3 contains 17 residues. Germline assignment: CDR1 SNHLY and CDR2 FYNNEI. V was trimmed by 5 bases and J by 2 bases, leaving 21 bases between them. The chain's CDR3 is CASSRRTGMGLQETQYF. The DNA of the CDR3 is TGTGCCAGCAGTCGTAGGACAGGCATGGGACTTCAAGAGACCCAGTACTTC.

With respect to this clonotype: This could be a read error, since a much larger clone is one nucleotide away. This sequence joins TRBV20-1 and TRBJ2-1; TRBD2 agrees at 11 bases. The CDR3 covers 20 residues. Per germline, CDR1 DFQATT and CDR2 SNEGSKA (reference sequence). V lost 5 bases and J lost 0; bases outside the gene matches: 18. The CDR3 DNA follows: TGCAGTGCTGGAGTCTGGGCTAGCGGGGGGCTCAGGAGCTCCTACAATGAGCAGTTCTTC. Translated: CSAGVWASGGLRSSYNEQFF.

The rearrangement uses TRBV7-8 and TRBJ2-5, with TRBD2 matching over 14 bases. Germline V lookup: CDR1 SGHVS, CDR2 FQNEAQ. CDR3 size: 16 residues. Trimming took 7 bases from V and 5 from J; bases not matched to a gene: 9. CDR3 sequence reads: CASNPRLAGGLETQYF. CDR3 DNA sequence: TGTGCCAGCAACCCGAGACTAGCGGGGGGGCTGGAGACCCAGTACTTC. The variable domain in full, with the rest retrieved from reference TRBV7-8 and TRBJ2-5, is GAGVSQSPRYKVAKRGQDVALRCDPISGHVSLFWYQQALGQGPEFLTYFQNEAQLDKSGLPSDRFFAERPEGSVSTLKIQRTQQEDSAVYLCASNPRLAGGLETQYFGPGTRLLVL.

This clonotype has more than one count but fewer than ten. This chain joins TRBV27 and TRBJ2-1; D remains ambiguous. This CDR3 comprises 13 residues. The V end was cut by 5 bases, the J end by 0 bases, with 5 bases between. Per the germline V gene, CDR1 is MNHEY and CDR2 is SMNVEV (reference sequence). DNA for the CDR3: TGTGCCAGCAGTCACCGCTCCTACAATGAGCAGTTCTTC. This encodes CASSHRSYNEQFF.

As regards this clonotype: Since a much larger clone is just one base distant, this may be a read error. The CDR3 region is CASRMRQGPYEQYF. DNA of the CDR3: TGCGCCAGCAGAATGAGACAGGGGCCCTACGAGCAGTACTTC. The V gene is TRBV10-2, the J gene TRBJ2-7; 8 nucleotides align to TRBD1. The CDR3 loop spans 14 amino acids. V lost 6 bases and J lost 2; bases outside the gene matches: 6. Germline V gene sequence: CDR1 WSHSY, CDR2 SAAADI.

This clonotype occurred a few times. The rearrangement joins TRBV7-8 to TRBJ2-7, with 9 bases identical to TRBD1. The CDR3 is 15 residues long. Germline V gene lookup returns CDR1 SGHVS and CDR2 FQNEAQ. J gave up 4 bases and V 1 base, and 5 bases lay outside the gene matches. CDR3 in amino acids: CASSLGGQGRYEQYF. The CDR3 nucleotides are TGTGCCAGCAGCTTAGGAGGACAGGGGCGTTACGAGCAGTACTTC.

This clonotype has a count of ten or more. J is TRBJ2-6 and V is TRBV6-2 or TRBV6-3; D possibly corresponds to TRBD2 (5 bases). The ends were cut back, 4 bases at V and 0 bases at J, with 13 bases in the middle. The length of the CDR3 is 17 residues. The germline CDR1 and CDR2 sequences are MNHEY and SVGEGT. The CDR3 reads CASSLRALLSGANVLTF. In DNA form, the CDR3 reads TGTGCCAGCAGTTTGCGGGCCCTCCTCTCTGGGGCCAACGTCCTGACTTTC.

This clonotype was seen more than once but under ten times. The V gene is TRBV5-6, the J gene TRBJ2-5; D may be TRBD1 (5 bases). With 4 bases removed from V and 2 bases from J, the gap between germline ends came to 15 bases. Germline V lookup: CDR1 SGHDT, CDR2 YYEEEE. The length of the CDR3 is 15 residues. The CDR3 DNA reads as TGTGCCAGCAGCAGCCTAGAGAAGGGGCAAGAGACCCAGTACTTC. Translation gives CASSSLEKGQETQYF.

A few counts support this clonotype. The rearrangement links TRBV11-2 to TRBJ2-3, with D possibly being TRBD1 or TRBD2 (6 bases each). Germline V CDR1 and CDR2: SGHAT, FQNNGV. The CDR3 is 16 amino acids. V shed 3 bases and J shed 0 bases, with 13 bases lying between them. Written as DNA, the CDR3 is TGTGCCAGCAGCTTGCGAGGGGGGATTAGCACAGATACGCAGTATTTT. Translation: CASSLRGGISTDTQYF.